Each of the 31 T cell receptor beta chains below was sequenced from the same sample in a study of T cells in Graves' hyperthyroidism and ophthalmopathy (dated 2019 in TCRdb). The library relied on multiplex PCR. Instrument on record: Illumina HiSeq 2000. The TCR beta CDR3 regions were amplified from RNA transcripts. A first-round RT-PCR of the TCR CDR3 used the HTBI primer set with the Qiagen OneStep RT-PCR kit. TCRdb reprocessing: public reads trimmed at Q25 with fastp, clones called with MiXCR, in-frame beta chains kept. All rows with the same CDR3 protein become a single entry with the most common DNA and genes. A total of about 250,000 distinct CDR3 sequences appear in this sample, 22% of them only once. The ten biggest clones cover approximately 60% of the sample. Material: blood. Receptor source: a man aged 25-45 years with Graves' ophthalmopathy.

The rearrangement joins TRBV20-1 to TRBJ2-4; 15 bases fit TRBD2. The junction had 8 bases not matched to a gene; V was cut back by 6 bases and J by 5 bases. Looked up from germline, CDR1 is DFQATT and CDR2 is SNEGSKA (reference sequence). This CDR3 region has 16 residues. The CDR3 nucleotides are TGCAGTGCCACCGGGACTAGCGGGAGGAACCAAAACATTCAGTACTTC. It codes for CSATGTSGRNQNIQYF.

V gene TRBV27 combines with J gene TRBJ2-1, with a tentative D call TRBD2 (5 bases). Trimming removed 5 bases at V and 1 base at J, with 15 bases between. The CDR3 spans 16 residues. The germline CDR1 and CDR2 sequences are MNHEY and SMNVEV (reference sequence). The CDR3 DNA sequence: TGTGCCAGCAGTCGGACTCACGCAAGGTCCTACAATGAGCAGTTCTTC. Its protein product is CASSRTHARSYNEQFF.

The CDR3 DNA reads as TGTGCCAGCAGTTACCAGGAGGCGAACACTGAAGCTTTCTTT. As protein: CASSYQEANTEAFF. The chain carries TRBV6-5 and TRBJ1-1; no reliable D call. CDR3 size: 14 residues. Germline CDR1 and CDR2: MNHEY and SVGAGI. Trimming removed 2 bases at V and 1 base at J, with 8 bases between.

Regarding this clonotype: One base away lies a much larger clone, so this may be a sequencing read error. This is likely a read error, given that the CDR3 carries no conserved phenylalanine or tryptophan at its end. The chain joins TRBV28 to TRBJ1-1; D is uncertain. CDR3 size: 13 residues. V was clipped by 2 bases and J by 0 bases, with 4 bases between them. Looked up from germline, CDR1 is MDHEN and CDR2 is SYDVKM. CDR3 amino acids: CASSLPLNTEAFS. CDR3 coding DNA: TGTGCCAGCAGTTTACCTTTGAACACTGAAGCTTTCTCT.

The rearrangement joins TRBV20-1 to TRBJ1-5, with TRBD1 identical over 8 bases. CDR3 length equals 14 residues. Germline-derived CDR1 and CDR2 are DFQATT and SNEGSKA (reference sequence). With V trimmed by 5 bases and J by 7 bases, 10 bases remained unmatched. CDR3 bases: TGCAGTGCTTCCCGACAGGGGAGAGAGCAGCCCCAGCATTTT. Translation: CSASRQGREQPQHF.

This clonotype has just a few counts. V and J are TRBV6-1 and TRBJ2-7, with D perhaps matching TRBD1 (6 bases). In germline, CDR1 is MNHNS, CDR2 SASEGT. Trimming cost V 5 bases and J 0 bases, with 14 bases left between them. This CDR3 has 15 residues. CDR3 DNA sequence: TGTGCCAGCAGTTCTCCCGGGACAAACTCCTACGAGCAGTACTTC. Translation gives CASSSPGTNSYEQYF.

This clonotype has a count of ten or more. The chain carries TRBV11-2 and TRBJ2-7; 12 nucleotides match TRBD2. The CDR3 contains 15 residues. J was trimmed by 2 bases and V by 2 bases; bases with no gene match: 1. The germline V gene encodes CDR1 SGHAT and CDR2 FQNNGV. The CDR3 spells CASSLRTSGAYEQYF. CDR3 nucleotides: TGTGCCAGCAGCTTAAGGACTAGCGGGGCCTACGAGCAGTACTTC.

This clonotype was observed at least ten times. The genes are TRBV18 and TRBJ2-7; unclear D gene. CDR1 and CDR2 (germline): KGHSH, LQKENI. This CDR3 spans 12 amino acids. V lost 2 bases and J 7 bases, leaving 9 bases between the germline ends. The CDR3 loop reads CASSPASWEQYF. Written as DNA, the CDR3 is TGTGCCAGCTCACCAGCGAGTTGGGAGCAGTACTTC.

Here the CDR3 DNA reads TGTGCCAGCAGTTATGAGGGTAGTCAGCCCCAGCATTTT. The encoded protein is CASSYEGSQPQHF. V usage is TRBV7-9 and J usage is TRBJ1-5; no clear D. Trimming took 6 bases from V and 6 from J, leaving 12 bases between them. The CDR3 length is 13 residues. Germline V gene sequence: CDR1 SEHNR, CDR2 FQNEAQ (reference sequence).

This clonotype was found a few times. The V call is TRBV27, the J call TRBJ1-4, with TRBD1 matching 7 bases. The germline V gene has CDR1 MNHEY and CDR2 SMNVEV (reference sequence). This CDR3 is built from 14 residues. V lost 5 bases, J lost 8 bases, and 8 bases stayed unmatched. The CDR3 DNA reads TGTGCCAGCAGTCCACCGGACAGGTCAGAAAAACTGTTTTTT. Translation: CASSPPDRSEKLFF.

This clonotype was picked up a small number of times. The V call is TRBV19, the J call TRBJ2-1; no reliable D call. The CDR3 covers 15 residues. The germline V and J ends were trimmed by 5 bases and 3 bases, with 14 bases remaining between them. CDR1 and CDR2 (germline): LNHDA, SQIVND (reference sequence). This chain's CDR3 is CASSLLEIGYNEQFF. CDR3 nucleotides: TGTGCCAGTAGTCTTTTAGAGATTGGCTACAATGAGCAGTTCTTC.

In this sample, this clonotype turned up a few times. The chain has TRBV11-2 and TRBJ1-6; 9 nucleotides match TRBD1. J was trimmed by 12 bases and V by 6 bases; bases with no gene match: 9. CDR3 size: 14 residues. Looked up from germline, CDR1 is SGHAT and CDR2 is FQNNGV. The CDR3 DNA reads as TGTGCCAGCAGTCTACAGGGGGCCTTGGGACCCCTCCACTTT. Encoded protein: CASSLQGALGPLHF.

This clonotype was detected ten times or more. J is TRBJ2-7 and V is TRBV7-3, with 11 bases identical to TRBD2. Trimming at V came to 5 bases and at J to 5 bases, leaving 8 bases not matched to a gene. Germline loops: CDR1 SGHTA, CDR2 FQGTGA. This CDR3 spans 15 amino acids. Written as DNA, the CDR3 is TGTGCCAGCAGCAGAACTAGCGGGAGTGTAAACGAGCAGTACTTC. Encoded protein: CASSRTSGSVNEQYF.

This chain joins TRBV14 and TRBJ1-1, with 9 bases aligning to TRBD1. The length of the CDR3 is 15 residues. Germline loops: CDR1 SGHDN, CDR2 FVKESK. The V segment lost 4 bases and the J segment 4 bases; nucleotides outside the gene matches: 7. Written as DNA, the CDR3 is TGTGCCAGCAGCCCCTCGGGACAGGGAGGCACTGAAGCTTTCTTT. Protein product: CASSPSGQGGTEAFF.

This chain links TRBV19 with TRBJ1-2, with 8 bases identical to TRBD1. This CDR3 spans 16 amino acids. J was trimmed by 0 bases and V by 4 bases; bases with no gene match: 7. The germline gives CDR1 LNHDA, CDR2 SQIVND (reference sequence). CDR3 DNA sequence: TGTGCCAGTAGTACCAGGGACAGGCTGACTAACTATGGCTACACCTTC. Its protein is CASSTRDRLTNYGYTF.

V is TRBV5-1 and J is TRBJ2-5; 8 nucleotides agree with TRBD1. J lost 2 bases, V lost 4 bases, and 7 bases had no gene match. CDR1 and CDR2 (germline): SGHRS, YFSETQ. This CDR3 contains 15 residues. CDR3 nucleotides: TGCGCCAGCAGCCTATCCGGGACAGGACAAGAGACCCAGTACTTC. Residues: CASSLSGTGQETQYF.

The chain uses TRBV28 and TRBJ2-7, with D uncertain. Germline values: CDR1 MDHEN, CDR2 SYDVKM. Between the trimmed V and J ends, which lost 5 bases and 9 bases, there was a span of 17 bases. The CDR3 is 13 amino acids. The CDR3 loop reads CASSPPNPAGQYF. CDR3 coding DNA: TGTGCCAGCAGTCCCCCCAACCCCGCCGGGCAGTACTTC.

In its sample, this clonotype was seen a few times. The V gene is TRBV18, the J gene TRBJ2-4, with TRBD1 matching over 7 bases. The trim removed 2 bases at V and 1 base at J, leaving 5 bases unmatched. The CDR3 extends over 16 amino acids. The germline CDR1 and CDR2 sequences are KGHSH and LQKENI. The CDR3 DNA follows: TGTGCCAGCTCACCAAGACAGGGAGTGGCCAAAAACATTCAGTACTTC. It codes for CASSPRQGVAKNIQYF.

This clonotype was recorded many times. The CDR3 region has the DNA TGTGCCAGCAGTATATCGACAGGGTACACTGAAGCTTTCTTT. Translating it yields CASSISTGYTEAFF. This chain joins TRBV6-1 and TRBJ1-1; 7 bases align to TRBD1. V shed 5 bases and J 3 bases; nucleotides not matched to a gene: 6. Germline V gene lookup returns CDR1 MNHNS and CDR2 SASEGT. This CDR3 has 14 amino acids.

J is TRBJ1-5 and V is TRBV20-1; D is perhaps TRBD1 (6 bases). Per germline, CDR1 DFQATT and CDR2 SNEGSKA (reference sequence). The CDR3 length is 14 residues. V gave up 3 bases and J gave up 6 bases, with 15 bases separating them. Written as DNA, the CDR3 is TGCAGTGCTAGTGGGCCCAGGGGAACTCAGCCCCAGCATTTT. Amino acids: CSASGPRGTQPQHF.

This clonotype was detected many times. The V gene is TRBV11-3, the J gene TRBJ2-1; TRBD2 matches at 15 bases. CDR1 is SGHNT and CDR2 is YENEEA in the germline V gene. With V trimmed by 5 bases and J by 8 bases, 13 bases remained unmatched. The CDR3 sequence is 18 residues long. The CDR3 reads CASSASGTSGRPWDEQFF. For the CDR3, the DNA is TGTGCCAGCAGCGCATCCGGGACTAGCGGGAGGCCCTGGGATGAGCAGTTCTTC.

The chain carries TRBV29-1 and TRBJ2-1; no reliable D call. The germline gives CDR1 SQVTM, CDR2 ANQGSEA. The CDR3 is made up of 15 amino acids. Between the trimmed V and J ends, which lost 2 bases and 5 bases, there was a span of 16 bases. CDR3 loop: CSVERALQKDNEQFF. CDR3 nucleotide sequence: TGCAGCGTTGAAAGGGCCCTCCAAAAAGACAATGAGCAGTTCTTC.

Of note for this clonotype: A single base separates this from a much larger clone, so it may be a read error. This chain uses TRBV20-1 with TRBJ2-3, with 10 bases lining up with TRBD2. Germline V gene data show CDR1 as DFQATT and CDR2 as SNEGSKA (reference sequence). The CDR3 is made up of 16 amino acids. The ends lost 5 bases at V and 1 base at J; junction bases unmatched: 9. Here the CDR3 reads CSAWSSGTSGTDTQYF. For the CDR3, the DNA is TGCAGTGCTTGGAGTTCCGGGACTAGCGGCACAGATACGCAGTATTTT.

This clonotype was found many times. The chain has TRBV3-1 and TRBJ2-1, with D uncertain. This CDR3 has 13 residues. Trimming cost V 4 bases and J 3 bases, with 7 bases left between them. Germline CDR1 reads LGHDT; CDR2 reads YNNKEL (reference sequence). The CDR3 DNA reads as TGTGCCAGCAGCCGTCAGATCTACAATGAGCAGTTCTTC. Its translation is CASSRQIYNEQFF.

This clonotype was detected many times. CDR3 in amino acids: CASSSHPGPIDYSSYNEQFF. The CDR3 DNA reads TGTGCCAGCAGTTCACATCCGGGACCGATAGATTATAGCTCCTACAATGAGCAGTTCTTC. This chain joins TRBV11-2 and TRBJ2-1; TRBD1 or TRBD2 may be the D gene (5 bases each). This CDR3 contains 20 residues. From germline, CDR1 is SGHAT and CDR2 FQNNGV. Trimming left V 6 bases short and J 0 bases short, with 27 bases between. Full variable domain (rest looked up from reference TRBV11-2 and TRBJ2-1): EAGVAQSPRYKIIEKRQSVAFWCNPISGHATLYWYQQILGQGPKLLIQFQNNGVVDDSQLPKDRFSAERLKGVDSTLKIQPAKLEDSAVYLCASSSHPGPIDYSSYNEQFFGPGTRLTVL.

J is TRBJ1-3 and V is TRBV11-2, with D uncertain. CDR1 is SGHAT and CDR2 is FQNNGV in the germline V gene. The ends were cut back, 6 bases at V and 1 base at J, with 13 bases in the middle. CDR3 size: 15 residues. CDR3 sequence: CASSSIGDSGNTIYF. CDR3 DNA: TGTGCCAGCAGTTCCATTGGGGATTCTGGAAACACCATATATTTT.

This clonotype appeared many times. The rearrangement links TRBV20-1 to TRBJ2-7, with D unresolved. CDR3 length equals 12 residues. CDR1 and CDR2 (germline): DFQATT, SNEGSKA (reference sequence). V dropped 2 bases and J dropped 0 bases, with 5 bases sitting between them. CDR3 sequence (DNA): TGCAGTGCTAGAACCCCCTCCTACGAGCAGTACTTC. Amino acid sequence: CSARTPSYEQYF.

This clonotype was detected only once. V is TRBV19 and J is TRBJ2-1, with a weak D call TRBD2 (5 bases). The V gene's germline CDR1 is LNHDA and CDR2 SQIVND (reference sequence). The CDR3 is 17 amino acids. V lost 3 bases and J lost 0, with 15 bases in between. DNA of the CDR3: TGTGCCAGTAGTATTTATTACTTGAGGGTCTCCTACAATGAGCAGTTCTTC. It translates to CASSIYYLRVSYNEQFF.

This clonotype was detected ten times or more. The V and J genes are TRBV7-2 and TRBJ2-5; no definite D call. This CDR3 region has 14 residues. V was cut by 1 base and J by 5 bases, with 11 bases left in between. The germline V gene has CDR1 SGHTA and CDR2 FQGNSA. The CDR3 loop is CASSLVGSPETQYF. CDR3 DNA: TGTGCCAGCAGCTTAGTAGGCTCGCCCGAGACCCAGTACTTC. Filled out from reference TRBV7-2 and TRBJ2-5, the complete variable domain reads GAGVSQSPSNKVTEKGKDVELRCDPISGHTALYWYRQSLGQGLEFLIYFQGNSAPDKSGLPSDRFSAERTGGSVSTLTIQRTQQEDSAVYLCASSLVGSPETQYFGPGTRLLVL.

A few counts support this clonotype. This CDR3 is CASSFNPRGSDEKLFF. The CDR3 DNA reads TGTGCCAGCAGCTTTAATCCCAGGGGTTCCGATGAAAAACTGTTTTTT. The rearrangement joins TRBV7-9 to TRBJ1-4, with a possible D match to TRBD1 (6 bases). V shed 3 bases and J shed 6 bases, with 17 bases lying between them. Germline CDR1 SEHNR, CDR2 FQNEAQ (reference sequence). The CDR3 consists of 16 residues. The variable domain in full, completed from reference TRBV7-9 and TRBJ1-4, reads DTGVSQNPRHKITKRGQNVTFRCDPISEHNRLYWYRQTLGQGPEFLTYFQNEAQLEKSRLLSDRFSAERPKGSFSTLEIQRTEQGDSAMYLCASSFNPRGSDEKLFFGSGTQLSVL.

There are a few counts of this clonotype. The CDR3: CASTSGSSYEQYF. CDR3 in DNA: TGTGCCAGTACTTCAGGCAGCTCCTACGAGCAGTACTTC. The chain recombines TRBV19 with TRBJ2-7; no firm D call. The CDR3 length is 13 residues. Germline-derived CDR1 and CDR2 are LNHDA and SQIVND (reference sequence). V was clipped by 7 bases and J by 0 bases, with 10 bases between them.